A single T cell receptor beta chain is shown here with its context. Its antigen target is currently unknown. Per-nucleotide qualities are absent, and no much larger clonotype sits a single base away. Receptor amplification or capture employed the immunoSEQ multiplex PCR assay. A mixture of 60 forward primers for TCR Vbeta segments and 13 reverse primers for TCR Jbeta segments was used in the multiplex PCR. The CDR3 region of rearranged TCR beta genes was amplified from genomic DNA by a multiplex PCR assay. Amplified TCR beta libraries were sequenced as 87-base-pair reads on the Illumina HiSeq System. Turning to the authors' computational methods: Across the 600 to 700 repertoires, a later analysis counted approximately 75 million unique TCR beta chains, some 11 million of which were shared by at least two donors. Raw reads were error-corrected and collapsed into unique sequences with a nearest-neighbor algorithm that merged closely related sequences to remove PCR and sequencing errors. CDR3 sequences were aligned to IMGT reference sequences to assign V, D and J gene segments. For a sequence to be retained, at least a six-nucleotide match to both a V gene segment and a J gene segment was required. A rearrangement was called productive if the CDR3 had no stop codons and remained in frame with V and J, and every other rearrangement was called non-productive. Following IMGT convention, CDR3 was defined as the stretch from the second conserved V-encoded cysteine up to the conserved J-encoded phenylalanine. In an earlier analysis of 587 of the donors, sequences lacking an unambiguous match to a single V gene segment were excluded. In an earlier analysis of roughly 600 of the donors, a V segment was called functional when productive rearrangements were above 56.7%, and segregating when the standard deviation between donors exceeded 5%. To diagnose cytomegalovirus status from the catalog of TCR beta chain sequences, a statistical classification framework was built. A later analysis assigned V and J genes by comparing TCR nucleotide sequences with IMGT/GENE-DB human TR gene sequences. In a later analysis, CDR3 sequences and most-parsimonious VDJ recombination scenarios were assigned using the TCRdist pipeline. In a later analysis, each TCR beta chain was defined by its CDR3 amino acid sequence together with its V-gene family, and reads lacking a unique V-gene family were excluded. To address suspected cross-contamination and a sequencing artifact, a later analysis removed 450 to 700 highly shared, low-generation-probability nucleotide sequences. A later analysis calculated a clonal expansion index for each public chain from normalized within-repertoire ranks of inferred template counts. A later analysis computed generation probabilities with a VDJ recombination model fitted to out-of-frame rearrangements, and checked the results against IGoR. Hypergeometric tests were used in a later analysis to score TCR-TCR, TCR-HLA and TCR-CMV co-occurrence, with a repertoire-size bias correction applied to the TCR pairs. To estimate false discovery rates, a later analysis permuted the HLA or CMV assignments 20 times. In a later analysis, co-occurring TCRs were grouped using DBSCAN, and TCRdist sequence similarity was added for clustering within HLA-allele-positive subsets. For co-occurrence clustering, repertoires with fewer than 30,000 or more than 120,000 public chains were excluded, along with several repertoires with anomalous nucleotide sharing. The table was pulled from immuneACCESS by TCRdb, which kept in-frame rearrangements only. Such tables lose some clones; where checked, under half of the loss comes from unresolved V genes, and the rest has no known cause. The V and J calls and clone size come from that table; D and trimming were worked out from the DNA. The sample profile shows 150,000 to 200,000 clones; around four fifths of them were found once. The ten largest clones add up to over 0.95% of the sample.

The cohort consisted of more than 650 healthy bone marrow donors. All cohort members were sampled while nominally healthy, although unrecorded immune exposures were likely present. The donor tested CMV seronegative, placing the donor among the 350 to 400 seronegative members of the cohort. A peripheral blood sample was collected from each donor, and TCR beta sequencing was performed on peripheral blood mononuclear cells. Genomic DNA extraction from the blood cell samples was performed with the Qiagen DNeasy Blood Extraction Kit. The CDR3, cysteine through phenylalanine, is 19 amino acids long. CDR3 DNA only is kept here, 57 bases in frame from base 1. Sequences PRHDT (CDR1) and FYEKMQ (CDR2) are obtained from the germline V gene (reference sequence). V is pared back by 5 bases and J by 0 bases, with 25 bases lying between the germline termini. This sample is part of a study of cytomegalovirus exposure and HLA in healthy donors (TCRdb year 2017). Background for the entire study: An earlier analysis of roughly 500 of the donors reported 250 to 300 Gb of sequence data and 117 million unique TCR beta sequences obtained from about 179 million T cells. All discovery cohort repertoires had been generated using a single sequencing platform. Roughly 300 gigabases of sequencing data and roughly 80 million unique TCR sequences made up an early release that covered several hundred HLA-typed donors. The number of donors typed differed by locus, with 629-630 for A, B, C, DRB1 and DQB1, more than 500 for DQA1, 600 to 610 for DPA1, and 400 to 490 for DPB1. The study was designed to test whether signatures of past pathogen exposure could be identified by cataloging public T cell receptors. A later genetic analysis used genome-wide SNP genotypes for about 60% of the roughly 670 donors, treating that subset as a discovery cohort. To predict cytomegalovirus infection status, the study brought together high-throughput TCR immunosequencing, statistical association of individual TCRs with disease status, and machine learning. About five DR-DQ haplotypes were treated as single units for association and clustering because of strong linkage in the cohort. The T cell repertoires of roughly 660 subjects were profiled by immunosequencing and related to cytomegalovirus serostatus. HLA typing covered class I and class II loci at four-digit resolution. Donor age, sex, ethnicity and CMV serostatus were compiled together with the repertoire data. A separate validation cohort of about 110 different subjects was used in addition to the roughly 700-subject first cohort. Among 398 genotyped donors of the cohort, an average of 235,054 unique TCR beta nucleotide sequences were sequenced per donor, roughly 18% of them non-productive. Rather than using new phenotypic data, the later analysis identified candidate immune exposures from TCR beta sequences and from how often those sequences occurred across donors. An earlier analysis of approximately 500 of the donors applied high-throughput TCR beta sequencing to assess whether each TCR beta V gene segment acted as functional or pseudogenic. Of the 300 to 500 genotyped donors, more than 75% were placed in the genetic ancestry cluster associated with self-reported Caucasian donors. In a later analysis, previously published TCR beta repertoires from 550 to 750 donors were re-analyzed and high-resolution HLA genotyping was added so that TCR occurrence patterns could be studied. What the research found in general, with its limitations: In vitro tests confirmed that a few of the cytomegalovirus-associated TCR beta chains recognize cytomegalovirus antigens. Most CMV-associated TCR beta chains appeared to be HLA-restricted in a later analysis, and the HLA associations seemed to be driven largely by CMV exposure. The study gave a list of more than 150 TCR beta chains associated with cytomegalovirus. A further reported finding was that TCR beta sequences accurately predicted the HLA-A and HLA-B alleles for most subjects in the first cohort. In a later analysis, around 15,000 TCR beta sequences were associated with specific HLA alleles at a false discovery rate of 0.05. The 87-base-pair reads could not distinguish some IMGT-functional V segments, including TRBV6-2 and TRBV6-3, so those segments were excluded. In a later analysis, several top co-occurrence clusters were reported to appear linked to parvovirus B19, influenza, CMV and Epstein-Barr virus. The sequencing pipeline was judged likely to have produced a cluster of highly shared sequence variants as a technical artifact. The presence/absence analyses assumed that sequencing depth was roughly uniform across donors, and that assumption may not be true. Correlated functional status among segregating V segments might reflect linkage disequilibrium, but an unknown experimental factor could not be ruled out. Roughly 17 rarely observed V segments, including chromosome 9 orphons, were excluded from the earlier analysis of about 600 of the donors because counts were too low. The cohort was sequenced for TCR beta chains only, and without alpha or paired-chain data the features that could be detected were limited. In a later genetic analysis, fewer N-insertions in productive TCRs were reported among donors in an Asian-associated ancestry cluster than the approximately 670-donor mean. Across donors, most TCR sequences were observed very rarely, whereas some public TCRs were present in many individuals. When HLA alleles, especially DR and DQ, strongly co-occurred, attributing TCR associations to individual alleles was difficult. HLA typing was unavailable for some donors at each locus, so association tests used only the typed subset. An earlier analysis of some 590 of the donors showed that most TCR beta V segments appeared in productive rearrangements either about 87% or about 30% of the time, which broadly matched IMGT annotations. An association between a missense DCLRE1C variant and V-gene and J-gene trimming of TCR beta chains was found in a later genetic analysis and replicated in an independent cohort. A later analysis found that TCR association rates varied across HLA loci, with DRB1 alleles showing the most associated TCRs and HLA-C alleles the fewest. In a later analysis, HLA-associated TCR beta chains were found to be more clonally expanded and to have lower generation probabilities than equally common non-associated chains. The authors suggested that the approach could potentially be extended to other disease states and immunological phenotypes. In both the original and validation cohorts, the classifier was reported to diagnose cytomegalovirus status with high specificity and sensitivity. The only immune exposure information available for the cohort was CMV serostatus.

Material for sequencing was PBMCs. This TCR was recovered from a woman between 50 and 59 years old in good health and CMV-seronegative. The chain is made from TRBV13 and TRBJ1-2; there is no confident call for the D gene. CDR3 region: CASSPKPDRWSSSNYGYTF. The sequenced DNA is TGTGCCAGCAGCCCAAAGCCCGATAGATGGTCCTCGTCTAACTATGGCTACACCTTC.